The 32 T cell receptor beta chains below were found in one sample sequenced in a study of blood T cell repertoires in COVID-19. Produced via immunoSEQ multiplex PCR; TCRdb's table is partial and in-frame only. Of roughly 160,000 clones listed, 79% are singletons. Sample: peripheral blood. These receptors originate from a woman aged 60 to 75 with COVID-19, enrolled during active disease.

The chain carries TRBV4-2 and TRBJ2-2; 7 bases fit TRBD2. Germline CDR1 is LGHNA and CDR2 is YNFKEQ. This CDR3 has 16 residues. The junction had 4 bases not matched to a gene; V was cut back by 0 bases and J by 3 bases. The CDR3 loop reads CASSQESAGYTGELFF. The CDR3 region has the DNA TGTGCCAGCAGCCAAGAATCAGCGGGGTACACCGGGGAGCTGTTTTTT.

The chain employs TRBV19 and TRBJ1-2, with D tentatively TRBD1 (6 bases). There are 14 residues in the CDR3. Trimming pared 3 bases from V and 2 bases from J, leaving 10 bases between. Per the germline V gene, CDR1 is LNHDA and CDR2 is SQIVND (reference sequence). CDR3 bases: TGTGCCAGTAGTATCAGGGGTCTAAACTATGGCTACACCTTC. Encoded protein: CASSIRGLNYGYTF.

The chain recombines TRBV28 with TRBJ1-1; possibly TRBD1 for D (6 bases). The CDR3 spans 16 residues. V lost 2 bases and J 4 bases, leaving 17 bases between the germline ends. CDR1 and CDR2 from the germline V gene are MDHEN and SYDVKM. CDR3 in DNA: TGTGCCAGCAGTTTAGAATCGGCAGGGGTGTTCACTGAAGCTTTCTTT. This gives the protein CASSLESAGVFTEAFF.

The chain has TRBV19 and TRBJ1-2, with D hard to call. Trimming pared 4 bases from V and 0 bases from J, leaving 9 bases between. CDR1 is LNHDA, CDR2 SQIVND, per germline (reference sequence). The CDR3 runs 14 residues. CDR3 residues: CASSTRGANYGYTF. CDR3 bases: TGTGCCAGTAGTACCCGTGGAGCTAACTATGGCTACACCTTC.

The gene calls are TRBV5-1 and TRBJ2-3; 7 nucleotides align to TRBD1. V shed 0 bases, J shed 5 bases, and the junction held 6 bases outside the gene matches. The germline CDR1 and CDR2 sequences are SGHRS and YFSETQ. The CDR3 extends over 15 amino acids. CDR3 amino acids: CASSLGGQRGDTQYF. CDR3 bases: TGCGCCAGCAGCTTGGGGGGACAGAGGGGAGATACGCAGTATTTT.

The chain uses TRBV28 and TRBJ2-1; 8 bases align to TRBD2. The CDR3 is made up of 14 amino acids. V lost 6 bases and J lost 7; bases outside the gene matches: 8. Germline V gene data show CDR1 as MDHEN and CDR2 as SYDVKM. The CDR3 reads CASSKLAGQNEQFF. The CDR3, as DNA: TGTGCCAGCAGCAAATTAGCGGGACAAAATGAGCAGTTCTTC. Variable domain in full (rest from reference TRBV28 and TRBJ2-1): DVKVTQSSRYLVKRTGEKVFLECVQDMDHENMFWYRQDPGLGLRLIYFSYDVKMKEKGDIPEGYSVSREKKERFSLILESASTNQTSMYLCASSKLAGQNEQFFGPGTRLTVL.

This chain links TRBV30 with TRBJ2-3; no clear D. Trimming removed 3 bases at V and 4 bases at J, with 5 bases between. Per the germline V gene, CDR1 is GTSNPN and CDR2 is SVGIG (reference sequence). The CDR3 spans 11 residues. For the CDR3, the DNA is TGTGCCTGGAGAGCATCAGATACGCAGTATTTT. It encodes CAWRASDTQYF.

This chain's CDR3 is CASSLFRGVNNSPLHF. CDR3 sequence (DNA): TGTGCCAGCAGTTTATTCAGGGGAGTCAATAATTCACCCCTCCACTTT. This chain connects TRBV28 to TRBJ1-6; tentative D call: TRBD1 (6 bases). Germline values: CDR1 MDHEN, CDR2 SYDVKM. CDR3 length equals 16 residues. Trimming pared 1 base from V and 5 bases from J, leaving 12 bases between.

V usage is TRBV5-1 and J usage is TRBJ2-1; D gene uncertain. The CDR3 totals 14 residues. CDR1 is SGHRS and CDR2 is YFSETQ in the germline V gene. V gave up 0 bases and J gave up 7 bases, with 11 bases separating them. CDR3 sequence reads: CASSLGARKNEQFF. The CDR3 DNA reads as TGCGCCAGCAGCTTGGGGGCCAGGAAGAATGAGCAGTTCTTC.

Concerning this clone: Additional DNA sequences in this sample encode the identical CDR3. The CDR3 bases are TGTGCCAGCAGCTATGACAGCTCCTACGAGCAGTACTTC. Residues: CASSYDSSYEQYF. This chain joins TRBV6-5 and TRBJ2-7, with D perhaps TRBD1 (5 bases). This CDR3 has 13 residues. V lost 6 bases to trimming and J lost 0 bases, with 9 bases between them. Germline V gene sequence: CDR1 MNHEY, CDR2 SVGAGI.

V is TRBV9 and J is TRBJ2-1; 8 positions match TRBD1. The CDR3 spans 20 residues. CDR1 is SGDLS and CDR2 is YYNGEE in the germline V gene. The V segment lost 4 bases and the J segment 2 bases; nucleotides outside the gene matches: 20. CDR3: CASSPRQGLLVGPTYNEQFF. The CDR3 DNA reads TGTGCCAGCAGCCCCCGACAGGGGTTGCTTGTAGGACCGACCTACAATGAGCAGTTCTTC.

The chain combines TRBV7-2 with TRBJ2-7, with unresolved D. Per the germline V gene, CDR1 is SGHTA and CDR2 is FQGNSA. Trimming stripped 1 base from V and 4 bases from J, with 11 bases between. The CDR3 runs to 14 residues. CDR3: CASSLDAEAYEQYF. The CDR3 DNA is TGTGCCAGCAGCTTAGATGCGGAAGCATACGAGCAGTACTTC.

This chain links TRBV7-3 with TRBJ2-6; tentatively, D is TRBD2 (7 bases). Germline-derived CDR1 and CDR2 are SGHTA and FQGTGA. The CDR3 is made up of 18 amino acids. Trimming took off 3 bases at V and 0 bases at J, with 15 bases between the two ends. The CDR3 sequence is CASSFPQGGNSGANVLTF. Here the CDR3 DNA reads TGTGCCAGCAGCTTCCCACAGGGAGGGAACTCTGGGGCCAACGTCCTGACTTTC.

This chain links TRBV5-1 with TRBJ1-2; D is ambiguous. From germline, CDR1 is SGHRS and CDR2 YFSETQ. The V end lost 2 bases, the J end lost 2 bases, and 7 bases lay between the germline ends. The CDR3 runs 13 residues. The CDR3: CASSLTVNYGYTF. CDR3 nucleotides: TGCGCCAGCAGCTTAACTGTGAACTATGGCTACACCTTC.

V is TRBV2 and J is TRBJ2-2, with 7 bases that match TRBD1. Germline assignment: CDR1 SNHLY and CDR2 FYNNEI. Trimming took 8 bases from V and 3 from J; bases not matched to a gene: 0. The CDR3 loop spans 12 amino acids. CDR3 sequence reads: CASDRDTGELFF. As DNA, the CDR3 is TGTGCCAGCGACAGGGACACCGGGGAGCTGTTTTTT.

The CDR3 DNA follows: TGTGCCATCAGATCAGGGGGCCAAGAGACCCAGTACTTC. Protein: CAIRSGGQETQYF. V and J are TRBV10-3 and TRBJ2-5, with 7 nucleotides matching TRBD1. The CDR3 covers 13 residues. Germline CDR1 and CDR2: ENHRY and SYGVKD. V lost 6 bases and J lost 1; bases outside the gene matches: 2.

This clone has a single count. The chain is built from TRBV6-5 and TRBJ2-7; weak D call: TRBD2 (6 bases). The CDR3 totals 12 residues. The germline V gene has CDR1 MNHEY and CDR2 SVGAGI. Trimming took 7 bases from V and 7 from J, leaving 14 bases between them. CDR3 coding DNA: TGTGCCAGCACGGGGGTCCGCGGAGAGCAGTACTTC. This gives the protein CASTGVRGEQYF.

The chain recombines TRBV4-3 with TRBJ2-7, with TRBD1 matching over 12 bases. Losses at the gene ends were 0 bases for V and 0 bases for J; bases not matched to a gene: 15. The CDR3 has 21 amino acids. The germline CDR1 and CDR2 sequences are LGHNA and YSLEER. The CDR3 here is CASSQDLVGTGGIRSSYEQYF. CDR3 DNA sequence: TGCGCCAGCAGCCAAGATCTAGTAGGGACAGGGGGCATTAGGAGCTCCTACGAGCAGTACTTC.

J is TRBJ2-7 and V is TRBV5-5; 7 nucleotides agree with TRBD1. The germline V gene has CDR1 SGHKS and CDR2 YYEKEE (reference sequence). J gave up 3 bases and V 0 bases, and 3 bases lay outside the gene matches. This CDR3 contains 14 residues. The CDR3 spells CASSLGAGGYEQYV. The CDR3 coding sequence is TGTGCCAGCAGCTTGGGGGCAGGGGGCTACGAGCAGTACGTC.

The chain employs TRBV5-1 and TRBJ2-2, with a possible D match to TRBD2 (6 bases). V dropped 4 bases and J dropped 1 base, with 17 bases sitting between them. Germline V gene sequence: CDR1 SGHRS, CDR2 YFSETQ. This CDR3 spans 17 amino acids. The CDR3 sequence: CASSAPDLAENTGELFF. The DNA of the CDR3 is TGCGCCAGCAGCGCCCCCGATTTAGCGGAGAACACCGGGGAGCTGTTTTTT.

This clone has a handful of counts. The chain carries TRBV29-1 and TRBJ2-2, with 7 bases that match TRBD2. In germline, CDR1 is SQVTM, CDR2 ANQGSEA. The CDR3 is 14 residues long. CDR3 sequence reads: CSGRGRGNTGELFF. CDR3 nucleotide sequence: TGCTCAGGCAGAGGGAGGGGAAACACCGGGGAGCTGTTTTTT.

Here the CDR3 reads CASSLRGGANEKLFF. As DNA, the CDR3 is TGTGCCAGCAGCTTAAGAGGGGGGGCTAATGAAAAACTGTTTTTT. The gene calls are TRBV7-2 and TRBJ1-4, with D maybe TRBD1 (6 bases). V was pared by 2 bases and J by 3 bases, with 10 bases between. Per the germline V gene, CDR1 is SGHTA and CDR2 is FQGNSA. The CDR3 is 15 residues long.

This chain links TRBV5-1 with TRBJ2-5, with TRBD2 identical over 12 bases. Germline values: CDR1 SGHRS, CDR2 YFSETQ. V trimming: 4 bases; J trimming: 4 bases; junction bases outside the gene matches: 8. The CDR3 sequence is 16 residues long. DNA of the CDR3: TGCGCCAGCAGCAACCCACTAGCGGGGGGAAGAGAGACCCAGTACTTC. It yields the protein CASSNPLAGGRETQYF.

The V and J genes are TRBV6-5 and TRBJ2-7, with 11 bases matching TRBD2. V trimming: 8 bases; J trimming: 3 bases; junction bases outside the gene matches: 3. The CDR3 has 13 amino acids. Germline assignment: CDR1 MNHEY and CDR2 SVGAGI. The CDR3 DNA is TGTGCCAGCGCGACTAGCGGGAACTACGAGCAGTACTTC. It codes for CASATSGNYEQYF.

This chain links TRBV27 with TRBJ1-5; D unresolved. The CDR3 is 14 residues long. The germline gives CDR1 MNHEY, CDR2 SMNVEV (reference sequence). V lost 3 bases and J 4 bases, leaving 10 bases between the germline ends. CDR3 sequence: CASSLVAGNQPQHF. The CDR3 DNA reads as TGTGCCAGCAGTTTGGTAGCCGGGAATCAGCCCCAGCATTTT.

This clone was detected once. The chain has TRBV19 and TRBJ2-5, with TRBD2 identical over 14 bases. J gave up 4 bases and V 5 bases, and 9 bases lay outside the gene matches. The CDR3 totals 17 residues. Germline V lookup: CDR1 LNHDA, CDR2 SQIVND (reference sequence). CDR3 coding DNA: TGTGCCAGTAGTCCCCGGACTAGCGGGGGGATAGGAGAGACCCAGTACTTC. It encodes CASSPRTSGGIGETQYF.

The chain recombines TRBV3-1 (or the pseudogene TRBV3-2) with TRBJ2-3, with D possibly matching TRBD2 (7 bases). V dropped 4 bases and J dropped 3 bases, with 17 bases sitting between them. CDR3 size: 16 residues. Germline V CDR1 and CDR2: LGHDT, YNNKEL (reference sequence). Here the CDR3 DNA reads TGTGCCAGCAGCCTCCGAATGGGGGGGGCGACAGATACGCAGTATTTT. Amino acid sequence: CASSLRMGGATDTQYF.

The DNA of the CDR3 is TGTGCCAGCAGCTCCCTCTCCTACGAGCAGTACTTC. Translating gives CASSSLSYEQYF. The chain uses TRBV7-6 and TRBJ2-7; no definite D call. Deletions cut 4 bases from V and 0 bases from J, with 4 bases between. Germline loops: CDR1 SGHVS, CDR2 FNYEAQ. The CDR3 totals 12 residues.

This rearrangement joins TRBV9 to TRBJ2-1, with no clear D. This CDR3 region has 15 residues. Per the germline V gene, CDR1 is SGDLS and CDR2 is YYNGEE. V shed 0 bases and J shed 9 bases, with 16 bases lying between them. The CDR3 sequence: CASSVVSRPGGEQFF. The DNA for the CDR3 is TGTGCCAGCAGCGTAGTGAGTAGGCCCGGCGGTGAGCAGTTCTTC.

The rearrangement links TRBV7-2 to TRBJ1-1; 8 bases align to TRBD1. J lost 4 bases, V lost 5 bases, and 9 bases had no gene match. This CDR3 is 15 amino acids long. Germline V lookup: CDR1 SGHTA, CDR2 FQGNSA. CDR3 DNA sequence: TGTGCCAGCAGCAGGAATGGACAGGGAATCACTGAAGCTTTCTTT. It codes for CASSRNGQGITEAFF. Supplemented by reference TRBV7-2 and TRBJ1-1, the full variable domain reads GAGVSQSPSNKVTEKGKDVELRCDPISGHTALYWYRQSLGQGLEFLIYFQGNSAPDKSGLPSDRFSAERTGGSVSTLTIQRTQQEDSAVYLCASSRNGQGITEAFFGQGTRLTVV.

The rearrangement uses TRBV7-9 and TRBJ1-2; 9 nucleotides match TRBD1. V was clipped by 5 bases and J by 4 bases; unmatched bases: 2. The length of the CDR3 is 13 residues. CDR1 and CDR2 from the germline V gene are SEHNR and FQNEAQ (reference sequence). The CDR3 nucleotides are TGTGCCAGCAGCACAGGGGGCTCCTATGGCTACACCTTC. This translates into CASSTGGSYGYTF. Drawing the rest from reference TRBV7-9 and TRBJ1-2, the complete variable domain is DTGVSQNPRHKITKRGQNVTFRCDPISEHNRLYWYRQTLGQGPEFLTYFQNEAQLEKSRLLSDRFSAERPKGSFSTLEIQRTEQGDSAMYLCASSTGGSYGYTFGSGTRLTVV.

The rearrangement joins TRBV28 to TRBJ1-2; D is unresolved. Germline CDR1 MDHEN, CDR2 SYDVKM. The V end lost 8 bases, the J end lost 3 bases, and 13 bases lay between the germline ends. The CDR3 spans 13 residues. CDR3 in DNA: TGTGCCAGCGCCTTGAAGGCGGACTATGGCTACACCTTC. It codes for CASALKADYGYTF.